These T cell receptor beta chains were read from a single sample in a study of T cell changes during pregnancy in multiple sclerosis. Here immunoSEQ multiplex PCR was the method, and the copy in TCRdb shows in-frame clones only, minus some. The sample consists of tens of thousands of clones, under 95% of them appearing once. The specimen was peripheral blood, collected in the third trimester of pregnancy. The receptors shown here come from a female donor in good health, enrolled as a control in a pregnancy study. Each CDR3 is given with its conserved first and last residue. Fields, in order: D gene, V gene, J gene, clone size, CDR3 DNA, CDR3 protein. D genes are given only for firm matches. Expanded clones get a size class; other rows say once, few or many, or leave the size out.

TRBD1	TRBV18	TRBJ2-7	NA	TGTGCCAGCTCACCACAGGGGACAGTTTACGAGCAGTACTTC	CASSPQGTVYEQYF
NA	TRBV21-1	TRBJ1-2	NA	TGTGCCAGCAGCAAAGGGGGCCGGGCCTATGGCTACACCTTC	CASSKGGRAYGYTF
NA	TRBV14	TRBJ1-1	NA	TGTGCCAGCAGCTACGACAGGCTGGAAGCTTTCTTT	CASSYDRLEAFF
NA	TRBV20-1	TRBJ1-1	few	TGCAGTGCTAGAGATCGGGAGGGAGCTTTCTTT	CSARDREGAFF
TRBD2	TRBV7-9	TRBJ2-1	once	TGTGCCAGCAGCTTAGTTCTAGCGGACAATGAGCAGTTCTTC	CASSLVLADNEQFF
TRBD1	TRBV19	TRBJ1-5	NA	TGTGCCAGTAAGACAGGGGCAAAGGTAAGCAATCAGCCCCAGCATTTT	CASKTGAKVSNQPQHF
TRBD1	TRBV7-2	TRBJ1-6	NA	TGTGCCAGCAGCTTAGGAGGGGGCTTGACACCCCTCCACTTT	CASSLGGGLTPLHF
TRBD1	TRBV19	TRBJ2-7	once	TGTGCCAGTAGTATTAGGACAGGGGATTTCTACGAGCAGTACTTC	CASSIRTGDFYEQYF
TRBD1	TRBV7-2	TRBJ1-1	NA	TGTGCCAGCAGCTTAAGGGGGCGATTGGCTGAAGCTTTCTTT	CASSLRGRLAEAFF
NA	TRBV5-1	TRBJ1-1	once	TGCGCCAGCAGCCCCAGGACAGATGGGGGCGAAGCTTTCTTT	CASSPRTDGGEAFF
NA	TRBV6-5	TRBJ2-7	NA	TGTGCCAGCGGGCCAGACCGCCACTACGAGCAGTACTTC	CASGPDRHYEQYF
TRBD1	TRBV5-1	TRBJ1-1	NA	TGCGCCAGCAGCTTAGGCCCCAGGGGGCAGGGCACTGAAGCTTTCTTT	CASSLGPRGQGTEAFF
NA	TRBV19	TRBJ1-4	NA	TGTGCCAGTAGTAACGGCCGGGAGCTGGGGTTGGGAAAACTGTTTTTT	CASSNGRELGLGKLFF
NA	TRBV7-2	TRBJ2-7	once	TGTGCCAGCAGGGCTACCGGGACACCCCCCTACGAGCAGTACTTC	CASRATGTPPYEQYF
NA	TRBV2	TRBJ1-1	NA	TGTGCCAGCAGGGAGGAAGTGAAGGCTTTCTTT	CASREEVKAFF
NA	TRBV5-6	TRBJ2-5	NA	TGTGCCAGCAGCTTCAGGGAGACCCAGTACTTC	CASSFRETQYF
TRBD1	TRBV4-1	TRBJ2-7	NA	TGCGCCAGCAGCCAGGGGACAGGGGGTTCCTACGAGCAGTACTTC	CASSQGTGGSYEQYF
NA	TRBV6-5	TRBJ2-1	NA	TGTGCCAGCAGTTACTCAGGGGGGGACTACAATGAGCAGTTCTTC	CASSYSGGDYNEQFF
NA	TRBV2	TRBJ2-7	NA	TGTGCCAGCAGTGAAGCGCTTAGACTAGGGAACTACGAGCAGTACTTC	CASSEALRLGNYEQYF
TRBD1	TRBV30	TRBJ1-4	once	TGTGCCTGTCAACAGGGGGCGTTGGCTAATGAAAAACTGTTTTTT	CACQQGALANEKLFF
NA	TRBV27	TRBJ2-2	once	TGTGCCAGCAGTTTAAGCCTACCCGGGGAGCTGTTTTTT	CASSLSLPGELFF
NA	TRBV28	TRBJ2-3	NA	TGTGCCAGCAGTCCCGGACAGACAGATACGCAGTATTTT	CASSPGQTDTQYF
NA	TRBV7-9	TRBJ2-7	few	TGTGCCAGCAGCTCAACTAGGGGGACTACTCCCCTATGCGAGCAGTACTTC	CASSSTRGTTPLCEQYF
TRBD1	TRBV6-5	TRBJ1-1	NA	TGTGCCAGCAGTAGGACAGGGAGGACTGAAGCTTTCTTT	CASSRTGRTEAFF
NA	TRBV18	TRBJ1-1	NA	TGTGCCAGCTCACCGATACAGAACACTGAAGCTTTCTTT	CASSPIQNTEAFF
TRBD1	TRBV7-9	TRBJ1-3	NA	TGTGCCAGCAGCTTAGCGGGGACAGGGGGAAACACCATATATTTT	CASSLAGTGGNTIYF
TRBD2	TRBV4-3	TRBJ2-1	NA	TGCGCCAGCAGCCAAGGGGCCGGGGGGTATGAGCAGTTCTTC	CASSQGAGGYEQFF
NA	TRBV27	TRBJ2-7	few	TGTGCCAGCCAGAAAACCGCCTACGAGCAGTACTTC	CASQKTAYEQYF
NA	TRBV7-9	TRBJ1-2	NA	TGTGCCAGCAGCTTAGAACCAGGGGTCTACACCTTC	CASSLEPGVYTF
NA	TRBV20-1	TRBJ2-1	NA	TGCAGTGCGGCTTACAATGAGCAGTTCTTC	CSAAYNEQFF
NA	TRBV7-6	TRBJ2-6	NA	TGTGCCAGCAGCTTTCAGGGCCTGCCCTCTGGGGCCAACGTCCTGACTTTC	CASSFQGLPSGANVLTF
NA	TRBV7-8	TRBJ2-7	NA	TGTGCCAGCAGCTCGGTCGGGGGGCTGGGGGAGCAGTACTTC	CASSSVGGLGEQYF
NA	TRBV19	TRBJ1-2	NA	TGTGCCAGTAGTATTCAGACAGGACTGAGCGGCTACACCTTC	CASSIQTGLSGYTF
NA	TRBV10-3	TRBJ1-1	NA	TGTGCCATCAGTGAGCCACAGGGCACTGAAGCTTTCTTT	CAISEPQGTEAFF
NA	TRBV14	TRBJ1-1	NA	TGTGCCAGCAGCTCCCGAGCTCAGACAGCCCAAGCTTTCTTT	CASSSRAQTAQAFF
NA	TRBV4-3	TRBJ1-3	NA	TGCGCCAGCAGCCAAGGCCTAGGGGGCTCTGGAAACACCATATATTTT	CASSQGLGGSGNTIYF
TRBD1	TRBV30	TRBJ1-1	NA	TGTGCCTGGAGTCCCCCCAGGGGGCGGCCAGCTAAGAACACTGAAGCTTTCTTT	CAWSPPRGRPAKNTEAFF
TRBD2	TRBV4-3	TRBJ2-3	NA	TGCGCCAGCAGCCAGGGGACTAGCGGGGGGGCAGATACGCAGTATTTT	CASSQGTSGGADTQYF
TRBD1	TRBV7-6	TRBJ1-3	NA	TGTGCCAGCAGCTTAAGGACAGGGGCTGGAAACACCATATATTTT	CASSLRTGAGNTIYF
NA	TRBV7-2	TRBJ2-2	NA	TGTGCCAGCAGCGTCGTTCCAGGGTGGGGCACCGGGGAGCTGTTTTTT	CASSVVPGWGTGELFF